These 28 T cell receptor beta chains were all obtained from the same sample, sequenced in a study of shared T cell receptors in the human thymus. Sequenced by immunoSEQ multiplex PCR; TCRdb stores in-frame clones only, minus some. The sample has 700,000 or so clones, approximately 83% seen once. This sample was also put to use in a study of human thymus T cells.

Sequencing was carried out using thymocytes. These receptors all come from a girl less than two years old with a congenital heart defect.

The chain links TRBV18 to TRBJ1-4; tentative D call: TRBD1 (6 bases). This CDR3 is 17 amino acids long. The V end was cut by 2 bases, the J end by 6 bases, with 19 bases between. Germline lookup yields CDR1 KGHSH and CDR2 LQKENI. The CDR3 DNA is TGTGCCAGCTCACCAAAAAGTCGCGGACAGAAACATGAAAAACTGTTTTTT. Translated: CASSPKSRGQKHEKLFF.

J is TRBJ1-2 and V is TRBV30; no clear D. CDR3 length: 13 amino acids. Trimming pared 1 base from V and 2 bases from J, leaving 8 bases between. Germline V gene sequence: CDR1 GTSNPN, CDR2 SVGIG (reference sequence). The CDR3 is CAWSDVRNYGYTF. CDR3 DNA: TGTGCCTGGAGTGATGTCAGAAACTATGGCTACACCTTC.

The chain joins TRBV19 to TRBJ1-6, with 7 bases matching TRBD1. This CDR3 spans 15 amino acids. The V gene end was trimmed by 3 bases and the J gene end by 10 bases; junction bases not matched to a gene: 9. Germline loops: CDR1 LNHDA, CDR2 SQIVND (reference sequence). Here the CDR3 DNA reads TGTGCCAGTAGTATGTGGACAGGTTTTCGGTCACCCCTCCACTTT. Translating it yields CASSMWTGFRSPLHF.

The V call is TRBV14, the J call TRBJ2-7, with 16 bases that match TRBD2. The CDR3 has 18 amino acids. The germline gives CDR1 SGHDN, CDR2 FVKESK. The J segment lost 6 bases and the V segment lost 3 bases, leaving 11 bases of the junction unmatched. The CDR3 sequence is CASSQDPGTSGGAGEQYF. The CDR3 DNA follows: TGTGCCAGCAGCCAGGATCCCGGGACTAGCGGGGGGGCCGGCGAGCAGTACTTC.

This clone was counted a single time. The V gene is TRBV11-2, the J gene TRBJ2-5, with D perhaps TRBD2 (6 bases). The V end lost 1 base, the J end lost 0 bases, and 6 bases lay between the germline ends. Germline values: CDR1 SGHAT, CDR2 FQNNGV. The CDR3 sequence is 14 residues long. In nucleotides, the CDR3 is TGTGCCAGCAGCTTAGGGGGGGACCAAGAGACCCAGTACTTC. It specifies CASSLGGDQETQYF.

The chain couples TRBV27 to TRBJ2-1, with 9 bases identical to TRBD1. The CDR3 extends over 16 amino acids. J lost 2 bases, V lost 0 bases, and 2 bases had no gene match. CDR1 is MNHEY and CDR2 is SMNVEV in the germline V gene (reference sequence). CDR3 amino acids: CASSLSGTGTYNEQFF. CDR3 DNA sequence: TGTGCCAGCAGTTTATCCGGGACAGGGACCTACAATGAGCAGTTCTTC.

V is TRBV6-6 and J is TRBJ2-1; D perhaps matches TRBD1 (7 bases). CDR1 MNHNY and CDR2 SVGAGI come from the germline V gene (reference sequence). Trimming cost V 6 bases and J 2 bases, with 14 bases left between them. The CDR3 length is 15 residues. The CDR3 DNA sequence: TGTGCCAGCAGACACCAGGGGGGCCCCTACAATGAGCAGTTCTTC. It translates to CASRHQGGPYNEQFF.

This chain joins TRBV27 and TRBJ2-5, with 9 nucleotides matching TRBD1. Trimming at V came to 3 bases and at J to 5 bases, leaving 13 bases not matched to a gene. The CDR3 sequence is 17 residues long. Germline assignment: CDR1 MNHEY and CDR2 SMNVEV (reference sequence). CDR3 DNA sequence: TGTGCCAGCAGTTTCAGTCTGTGGGACAGGGCGTTTGAGACCCAGTACTTC. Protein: CASSFSLWDRAFETQYF.

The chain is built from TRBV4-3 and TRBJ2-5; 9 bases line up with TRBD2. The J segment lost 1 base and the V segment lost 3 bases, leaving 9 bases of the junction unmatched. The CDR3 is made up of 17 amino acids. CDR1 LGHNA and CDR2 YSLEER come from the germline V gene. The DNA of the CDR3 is TGCGCCAGCAGCCACCACTTTGGCGGGGGGGCCCAAGAGACCCAGTACTTC. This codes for CASSHHFGGGAQETQYF.

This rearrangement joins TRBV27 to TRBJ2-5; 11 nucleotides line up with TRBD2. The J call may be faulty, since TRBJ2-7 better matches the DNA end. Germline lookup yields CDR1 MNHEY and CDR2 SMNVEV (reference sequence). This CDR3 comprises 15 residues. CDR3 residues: CASSLTSGDNYEQYF. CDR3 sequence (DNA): TGTGCCAGCAGTTTGACTAGCGGGGATAACTACGAGCAGTACTTC.

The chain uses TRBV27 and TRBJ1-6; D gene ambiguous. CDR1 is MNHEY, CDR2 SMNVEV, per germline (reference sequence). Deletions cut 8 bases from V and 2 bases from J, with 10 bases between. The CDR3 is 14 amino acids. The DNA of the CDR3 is TGTGCCAGCGGGCGGGCAACCTATAATTCACCCCTCCACTTT. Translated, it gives CASGRATYNSPLHF.

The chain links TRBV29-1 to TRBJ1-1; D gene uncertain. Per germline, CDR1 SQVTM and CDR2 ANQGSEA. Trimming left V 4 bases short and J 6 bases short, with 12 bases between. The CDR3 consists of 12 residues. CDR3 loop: CSVVILPPEAFF. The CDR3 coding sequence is TGCAGCGTTGTAATCCTCCCCCCTGAAGCTTTCTTT.

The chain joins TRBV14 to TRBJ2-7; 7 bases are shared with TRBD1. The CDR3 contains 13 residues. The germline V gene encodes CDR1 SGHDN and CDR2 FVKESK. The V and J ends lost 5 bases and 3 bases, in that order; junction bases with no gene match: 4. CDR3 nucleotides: TGTGCCAGCAGCTCACACAGGGGCTACGAGCAGTACTTC. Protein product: CASSSHRGYEQYF.

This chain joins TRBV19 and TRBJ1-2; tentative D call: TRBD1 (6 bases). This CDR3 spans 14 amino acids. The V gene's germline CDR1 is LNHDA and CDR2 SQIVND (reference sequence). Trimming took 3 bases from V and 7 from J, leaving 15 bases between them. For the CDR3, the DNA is TGTGCCAGTAGTATCTACAGGGTTCTTGGTGGCTACACCTTC. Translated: CASSIYRVLGGYTF.

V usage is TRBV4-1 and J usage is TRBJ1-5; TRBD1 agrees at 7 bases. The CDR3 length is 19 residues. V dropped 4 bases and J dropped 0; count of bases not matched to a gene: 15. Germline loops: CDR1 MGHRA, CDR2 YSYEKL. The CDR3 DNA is TGCGCCAGCAGCCGAGTCGATCCGGGACAGAAACCTAGCAATCAGCCCCAGCATTTT. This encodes CASSRVDPGQKPSNQPQHF.

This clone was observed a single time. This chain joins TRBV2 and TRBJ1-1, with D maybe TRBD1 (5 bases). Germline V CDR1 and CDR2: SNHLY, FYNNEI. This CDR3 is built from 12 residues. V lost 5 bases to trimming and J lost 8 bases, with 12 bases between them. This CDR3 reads CASSQLGGEAFF. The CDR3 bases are TGTGCCAGCAGTCAGCTCGGGGGAGAAGCTTTCTTT.

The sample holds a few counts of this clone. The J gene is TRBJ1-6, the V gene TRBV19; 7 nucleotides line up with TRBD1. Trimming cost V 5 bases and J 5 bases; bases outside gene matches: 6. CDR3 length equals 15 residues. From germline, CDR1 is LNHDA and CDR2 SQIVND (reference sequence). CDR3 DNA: TGTGCCAGTAGTTTTACAGGGGTCCATAATTCACCCCTCCACTTT. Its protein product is CASSFTGVHNSPLHF. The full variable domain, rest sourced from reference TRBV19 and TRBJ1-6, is DGGITQSPKYLFRKEGQNVTLSCEQNLNHDAMYWYRQDPGQGLRLIYYSQIVNDFQKGDIAEGYSVSREKKESFPLTVTSAQKNPTAFYLCASSFTGVHNSPLHFGNGTRLTVT.

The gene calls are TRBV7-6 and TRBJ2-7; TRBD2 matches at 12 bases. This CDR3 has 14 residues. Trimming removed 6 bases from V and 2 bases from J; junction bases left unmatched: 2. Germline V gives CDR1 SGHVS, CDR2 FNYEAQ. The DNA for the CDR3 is TGTGCCAGCAGGCGGACTAGCGGGGCCTACGAGCAGTACTTC. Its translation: CASRRTSGAYEQYF.

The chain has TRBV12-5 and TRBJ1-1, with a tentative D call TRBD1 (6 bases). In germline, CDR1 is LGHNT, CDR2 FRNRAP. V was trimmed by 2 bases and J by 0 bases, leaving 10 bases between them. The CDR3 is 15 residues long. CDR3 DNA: TGTGCTAGTGGTTTGCAAGACAGGATGAACACTGAAGCTTTCTTT. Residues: CASGLQDRMNTEAFF.

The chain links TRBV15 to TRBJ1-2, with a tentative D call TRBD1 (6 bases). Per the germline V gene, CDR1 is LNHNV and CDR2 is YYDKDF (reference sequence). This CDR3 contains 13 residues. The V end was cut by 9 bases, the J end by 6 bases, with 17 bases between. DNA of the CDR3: TGTGCCACAAGGTCGGGGACAAGGCATGGCTACACCTTC. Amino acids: CATRSGTRHGYTF. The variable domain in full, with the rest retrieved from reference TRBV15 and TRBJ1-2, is DAMVIQNPRYQVTQFGKPVTLSCSQTLNHNVMYWYQQKSSQAPKLLFHYYDKDFNNEADTPDNFQSRRPNTSFCFLDIRSPGLGDTAMYLCATRSGTRHGYTFGSGTRLTVV.

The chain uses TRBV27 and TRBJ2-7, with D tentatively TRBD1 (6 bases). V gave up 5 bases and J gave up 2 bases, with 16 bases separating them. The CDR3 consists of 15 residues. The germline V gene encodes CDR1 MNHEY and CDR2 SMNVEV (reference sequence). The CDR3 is CASSQLTAGAYEQYF. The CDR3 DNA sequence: TGTGCCAGCAGTCAGCTGACAGCAGGGGCCTACGAGCAGTACTTC.

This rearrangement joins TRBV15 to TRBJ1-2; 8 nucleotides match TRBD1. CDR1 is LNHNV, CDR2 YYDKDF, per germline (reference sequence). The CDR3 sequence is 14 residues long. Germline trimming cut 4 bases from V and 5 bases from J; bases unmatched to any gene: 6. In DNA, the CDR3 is TGTGCCACCAGCAAAGCCAGGGGGCATTATGGCTACACCTTC. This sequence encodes CATSKARGHYGYTF.

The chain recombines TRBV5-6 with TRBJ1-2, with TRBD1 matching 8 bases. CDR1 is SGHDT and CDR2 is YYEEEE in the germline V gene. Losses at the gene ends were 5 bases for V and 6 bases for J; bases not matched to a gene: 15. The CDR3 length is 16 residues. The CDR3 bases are TGTGCCAGCAGTTGGCCTCAAAACAGGGGGACGGATGGCTACACCTTC. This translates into CASSWPQNRGTDGYTF.

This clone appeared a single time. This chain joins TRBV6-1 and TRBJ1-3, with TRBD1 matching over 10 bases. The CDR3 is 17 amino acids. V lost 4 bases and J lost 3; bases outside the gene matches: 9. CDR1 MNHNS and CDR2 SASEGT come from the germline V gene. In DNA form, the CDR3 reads TGTGCCAGCAGTGGACACCGACAGGGGGCGCGTGGAAACACCATATATTTT. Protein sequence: CASSGHRQGARGNTIYF.

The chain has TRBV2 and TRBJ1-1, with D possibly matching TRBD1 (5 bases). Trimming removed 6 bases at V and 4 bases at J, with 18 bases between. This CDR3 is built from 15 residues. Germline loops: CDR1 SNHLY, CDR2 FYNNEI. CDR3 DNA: TGTGCCAGCAGGACTCAGACAGCCTCGGGCACTGAAGCTTTCTTT. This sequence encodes CASRTQTASGTEAFF.

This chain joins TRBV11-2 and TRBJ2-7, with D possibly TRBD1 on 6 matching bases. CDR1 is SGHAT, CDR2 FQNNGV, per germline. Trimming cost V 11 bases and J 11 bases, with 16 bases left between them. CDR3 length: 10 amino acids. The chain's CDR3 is CAERPGTKYF. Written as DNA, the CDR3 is TGTGCCGAACGTCCCGGGACAAAGTACTTC.

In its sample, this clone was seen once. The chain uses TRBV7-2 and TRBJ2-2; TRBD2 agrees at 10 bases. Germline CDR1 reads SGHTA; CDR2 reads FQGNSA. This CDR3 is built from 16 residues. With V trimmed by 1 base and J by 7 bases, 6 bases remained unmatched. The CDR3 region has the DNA TGTGCCAGCAGCTTAGGGGAGCGGGGGGGCGGCGGGGAGCTGTTTTTT. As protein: CASSLGERGGGGELFF. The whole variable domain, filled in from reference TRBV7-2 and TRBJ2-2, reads GAGVSQSPSNKVTEKGKDVELRCDPISGHTALYWYRQSLGQGLEFLIYFQGNSAPDKSGLPSDRFSAERTGGSVSTLTIQRTQQEDSAVYLCASSLGERGGGGELFFGEGSRLTVL.

CDR3 amino acids: CASSTHGTSTQETQYF. CDR3 DNA: TGTGCCAGCAGCACCCACGGGACATCTACCCAAGAGACCCAGTACTTC. The chain employs TRBV7-8 and TRBJ2-5; D perhaps matches TRBD1 (6 bases). Germline V gene lookup returns CDR1 SGHVS and CDR2 FQNEAQ. Trimming stripped 5 bases from V and 1 base from J, with 17 bases between. The CDR3 runs 16 residues.